Listed below are T cell receptor beta chains from one sample, sequenced in a study of siplizumab effects on memory and regulatory T cells. The method was immunoSEQ multiplex PCR; TCRdb's version includes in-frame clones alone and lacks a portion of them. This sample yields approximately 100,000 clones, of which 93% are seen a single time; approximately 0.62% belongs to the top ten. Sequences were obtained from Tregs sorted from blood. These TCRs come from a human donor in good health. Each CDR3 is given with its conserved first and last residue. The D gene is left open where the match is weak. Part of the rows lack a size; the others show once, few, many or a class for expanded clones.

DNA: TGTGCCAGTAGTATAGATAACGGTGGAGCCATCTACACTGAAGCTTTCTTT; CDR3: CASSIDNGGAIYTEAFF; size: -; V: TRBV19; length: 17; J: TRBJ1-1; D: -
DNA: TGTGCCAGCAGCTTAACAGGGGCCAAAAACATTCAGTACTTC; CDR3: CASSLTGAKNIQYF; size: once; V: TRBV11-2; length: 14; J: TRBJ2-4; D: -
DNA: TGTGCCAGCAGTTACTCGAAGGGGGCAAATCAGCCCCAGCATTTT; CDR3: CASSYSKGANQPQHF; size: -; V: TRBV6-6; length: 15; J: TRBJ1-5; D: TRBD1
DNA: TGCGCCAGCAGCCAAGGGACAGGGTTAGGCTACACCTTC; CDR3: CASSQGTGLGYTF; size: -; V: TRBV4-1; length: 13; J: TRBJ1-2; D: TRBD1
DNA: TGTGCCAGCAGCTCGACTAGCGGGGCTAACACAGATACGCAGTATTTT; CDR3: CASSSTSGANTDTQYF; size: -; V: TRBV7-3; length: 16; J: TRBJ2-3; D: TRBD2
DNA: TGTGCCATCAGCCGGGACAGGGGATACGAGCAGTACTTC; CDR3: CAISRDRGYEQYF; size: once; V: TRBV10-3; length: 13; J: TRBJ2-7; D: TRBD1
DNA: TGTGCCAGCGGGGGGACAGGTAGAAGAGGCTACACCTTC; CDR3: CASGGTGRRGYTF; size: -; V: TRBV6-5; length: 13; J: TRBJ1-2; D: TRBD1
DNA: TGTGCCACCAGCAGAGATCCGGGACAGGGATTTGGGCCCCAGCATTTT; CDR3: CATSRDPGQGFGPQHF; size: once; V: TRBV15; length: 16; J: TRBJ1-5; D: TRBD1
DNA: TGCAGCGTACCGAGTGGGGGGGTCACGCAGTATTTT; CDR3: CSVPSGGVTQYF; size: -; V: TRBV29-1; length: 12; J: TRBJ2-3; D: TRBD2
DNA: TGTGCCAGCTCACCACGATCCGGGACACCTAGCTTC; CDR3: CASSPRSGTPSF; size: -; V: TRBV18; length: 12; J: TRBJ1-2; D: -
DNA: TGTGCCGGAGCTAGCGACAAGAACACCGGGGAGCTGTTTTTT; CDR3: CAGASDKNTGELFF; size: -; V: TRBV30; length: 14; J: TRBJ2-2; D: -
DNA: TGTGCCAGCAGTTACGGCAGGGGGGTTTGGGGGACTGAAGCTTTCTTT; CDR3: CASSYGRGVWGTEAFF; size: -; V: TRBV6-5; length: 16; J: TRBJ1-1; D: TRBD1
DNA: TGTGCCAGCAGCTTAGGGAACAGGGGTCTTCTATACAATGAGCAGTTCTTC; CDR3: CASSLGNRGLLYNEQFF; size: -; V: TRBV7-8; length: 17; J: TRBJ2-1; D: TRBD1
DNA: TGTGCCAGCAGCCAAGACGAGCAGGGCCTATATAGCAATCAGCCCCAGCATTTT; CDR3: CASSQDEQGLYSNQPQHF; size: -; V: TRBV14; length: 18; J: TRBJ1-5; D: -
DNA: TGCGCCAGCAGCTTGGCTACAGGAAACTTGCGAGGCTACACCTTC; CDR3: CASSLATGNLRGYTF; size: -; V: TRBV5-1; length: 15; J: TRBJ1-2; D: -
DNA: TGTGCCAGCGGTAACAGGGTGAGCAATCAGCCCCAGCATTTT; CDR3: CASGNRVSNQPQHF; size: -; V: TRBV27; length: 14; J: TRBJ1-5; D: -
DNA: TGTGCCAGCAGTTACCGATTAAGGGCGCAGTACTTC; CDR3: CASSYRLRAQYF; size: -; V: TRBV6-6; length: 12; J: TRBJ2-7; D: -
DNA: TGTGCCAGCAGCTTTTGGACAGAAAACTATGGCTACACCTTC; CDR3: CASSFWTENYGYTF; size: -; V: TRBV7-8; length: 14; J: TRBJ1-2; D: -